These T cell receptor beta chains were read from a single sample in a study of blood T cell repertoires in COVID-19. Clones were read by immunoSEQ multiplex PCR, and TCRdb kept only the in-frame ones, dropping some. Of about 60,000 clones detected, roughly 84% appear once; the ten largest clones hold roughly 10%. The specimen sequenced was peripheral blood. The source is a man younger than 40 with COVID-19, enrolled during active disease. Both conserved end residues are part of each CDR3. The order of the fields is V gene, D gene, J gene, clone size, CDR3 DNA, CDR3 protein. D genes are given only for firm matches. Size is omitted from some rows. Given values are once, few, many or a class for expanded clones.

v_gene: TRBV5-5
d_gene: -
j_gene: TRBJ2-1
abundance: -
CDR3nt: TGTGCCAGCAGCTCGAGCACGGTCCCCATTAATGAGCAGTTCTTC
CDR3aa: CASSSSTVPINEQFF

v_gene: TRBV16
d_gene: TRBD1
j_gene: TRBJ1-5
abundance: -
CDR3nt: TGTGCCAGCAGCCAATCGGACAGGGGGATGAATCAGCCCCAGCATTTT
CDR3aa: CASSQSDRGMNQPQHF

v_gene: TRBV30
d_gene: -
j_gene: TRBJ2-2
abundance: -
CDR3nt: TGTGCCTGGAGTCGCCTAGCCCCCGGGGAGCTGTTTTTT
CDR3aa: CAWSRLAPGELFF

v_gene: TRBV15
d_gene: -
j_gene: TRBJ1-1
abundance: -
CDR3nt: TGTGCCACCAGCAGAGATAACAGGGCGTCGGCTTTCTTT
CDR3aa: CATSRDNRASAFF

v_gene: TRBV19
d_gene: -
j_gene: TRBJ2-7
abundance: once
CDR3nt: TGTGCCAGTAGTATAGAAGGGGGGACAGCCTACGAGCAGTACTTC
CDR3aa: CASSIEGGTAYEQYF

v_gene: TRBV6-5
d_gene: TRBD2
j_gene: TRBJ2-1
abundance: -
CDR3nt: TGTGCCAGCAGTTACCGGGGGACCTTTCGGGGGGGTGAGCAGTTCTTC
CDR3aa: CASSYRGTFRGGEQFF

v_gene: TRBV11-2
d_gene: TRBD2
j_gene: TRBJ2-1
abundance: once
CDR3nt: TGTGCCAGCAGCGTGACACTAGCGCCCAATGAGCAGTTCTTC
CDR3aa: CASSVTLAPNEQFF

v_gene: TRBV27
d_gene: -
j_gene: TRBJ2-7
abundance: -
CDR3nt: TGTGCCAGCAGCCTAGGGGGAACTCAAGACGAGCAGTACTTC
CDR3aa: CASSLGGTQDEQYF

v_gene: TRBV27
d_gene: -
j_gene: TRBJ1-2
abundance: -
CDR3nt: TGTGCCAGCAGCACACCGGGGGACTATGGCTACACCTTC
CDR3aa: CASSTPGDYGYTF

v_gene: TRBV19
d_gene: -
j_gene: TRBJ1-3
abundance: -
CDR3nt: TGTGCCAGTGGATTTGCGCGGGCCGGAAACACCATATATTTT
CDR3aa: CASGFARAGNTIYF

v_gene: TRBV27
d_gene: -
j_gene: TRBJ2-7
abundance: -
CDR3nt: TGTGCCAGCAGTCCTGCAGGGTTCCACGAGCAGTACTTC
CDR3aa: CASSPAGFHEQYF

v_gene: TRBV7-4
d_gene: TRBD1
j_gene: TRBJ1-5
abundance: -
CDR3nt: TGTGCCAGCAGCTTTGGCAGGGGGGCGTGTAGCAATCAGCCCCAGCATTTT
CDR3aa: CASSFGRGACSNQPQHF

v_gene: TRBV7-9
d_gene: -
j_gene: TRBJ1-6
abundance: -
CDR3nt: TGTGCCAGCGCCCCCGGCGGTGGCTATAATTCACCCCTCCACTTT
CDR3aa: CASAPGGGYNSPLHF

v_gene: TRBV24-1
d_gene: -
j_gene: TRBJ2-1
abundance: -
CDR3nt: TGTGCCACCAGTGATTTGCGGCGGTCGGATGAGCAGTTCTTC
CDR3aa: CATSDLRRSDEQFF

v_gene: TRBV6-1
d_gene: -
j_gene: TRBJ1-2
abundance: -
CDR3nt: TGTGCCAGCAGTGAATCAGGGTGGCGGAACTATGGCTACACCTTC
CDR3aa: CASSESGWRNYGYTF

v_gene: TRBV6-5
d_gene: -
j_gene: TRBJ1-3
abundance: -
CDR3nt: TGTGCCAGCAGTTACTCGCGACAGAACTCTGGAAACACCATATATTTT
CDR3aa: CASSYSRQNSGNTIYF

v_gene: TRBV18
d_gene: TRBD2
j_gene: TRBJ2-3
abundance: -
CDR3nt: TGTGCCAGCTGCTCTAGCGGGAGTCCAGATACGCAGTATTTT
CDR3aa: CASCSSGSPDTQYF

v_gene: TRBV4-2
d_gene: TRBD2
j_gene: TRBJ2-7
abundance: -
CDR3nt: TGTGCCAGCAGCCAGGGGACTAGCGGGACAGACTACGAGCAGTACTTC
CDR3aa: CASSQGTSGTDYEQYF

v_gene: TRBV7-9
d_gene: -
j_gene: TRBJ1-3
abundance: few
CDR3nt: TGTGCCAGCAGCCGAGGTACAGGGTATGGAAACACCATATATTTT
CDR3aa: CASSRGTGYGNTIYF

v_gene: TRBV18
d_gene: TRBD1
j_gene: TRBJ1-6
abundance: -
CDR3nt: TGTGCCAGCTCAAGTCCCGGGACAGGGAATTCACCCCTCCACTTT
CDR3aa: CASSSPGTGNSPLHF

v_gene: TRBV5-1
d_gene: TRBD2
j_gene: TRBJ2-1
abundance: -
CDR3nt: TGCGCCAGCAGCTTGATGACGGGAGGGAAATACAATGAGCAGTTCTTC
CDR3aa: CASSLMTGGKYNEQFF

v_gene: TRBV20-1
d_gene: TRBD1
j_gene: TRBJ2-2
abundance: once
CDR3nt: TGCAGTGCTAGTGGGTACAGGGGGGCCGGGGAGCTGTTTTTT
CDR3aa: CSASGYRGAGELFF